These 8 T cell receptor beta chains came from one sample sequenced in a study of T cells after yellow fever vaccination. Using its own MiXCR run on the 5' RACE reads, TCRdb lists one record per CDR3 protein. The sample includes some 320,000 distinct CDR3 sequences, roughly 3.9% of them seen just once. The specimen comprised PBMCs, sampled 5 days after the yellow fever booster vaccination. The receptors originated from a man between 18 and 29 years old who received the YFV17D yellow fever vaccine.

V usage is TRBV5-5 and J usage is TRBJ2-3; TRBD1 agrees at 11 bases. With 3 bases clipped from V and 5 bases from J, the junction kept 8 bases outside the gene matches. The germline V gene has CDR1 SGHKS and CDR2 YYEKEE (reference sequence). This CDR3 is 16 amino acids long. The CDR3 protein is CASSSPFGTGGDTQYF. In nucleotides, the CDR3 is TGTGCCAGCAGCTCCCCCTTTGGGACAGGGGGAGATACGCAGTATTTT.

This clonotype was detected a few times. The chain employs TRBV2 and TRBJ2-3; D is unclear. Looked up from germline, CDR1 is SNHLY and CDR2 is FYNNEI. Trimming left V 8 bases short and J 2 bases short, with 8 bases between. The CDR3 loop spans 12 amino acids. This chain's CDR3 is CASDGDTDTQYF. CDR3 bases: TGTGCCAGCGACGGAGACACAGATACGCAGTATTTT.

The chain links TRBV5-1 to TRBJ2-1, with 10 bases fitting TRBD1. Germline CDR1 SGHRS, CDR2 YFSETQ. With 3 bases clipped from V and 8 bases from J, the junction kept 2 bases outside the gene matches. The CDR3 covers 13 residues. The DNA of the CDR3 is TGCGCCAGCAGCTGGGACAGGGGCGATGAGCAGTTCTTC. The encoded protein is CASSWDRGDEQFF.

This clonotype has at least ten counts. The chain combines TRBV3-1 with TRBJ1-5; 9 bases are shared with TRBD1. V lost 4 bases, J lost 2 bases, and 3 bases stayed unmatched. In germline, CDR1 is LGHDT, CDR2 YNNKEL (reference sequence). This CDR3 has 15 amino acids. In DNA, the CDR3 is TGTGCCAGCAGCCCCACAGGGGGCGGCAATCAGCCCCAGCATTTT. Its protein is CASSPTGGGNQPQHF.

In this sample, this clonotype turned up a few times. The gene calls are TRBV7-2 and TRBJ2-2; the D gene is possibly TRBD2 (6 bases). The CDR3 is made up of 16 amino acids. CDR1 is SGHTA, CDR2 FQGNSA, per germline. V was pared by 5 bases and J by 0 bases, with 13 bases between. The CDR3 here is CASSGGTVPNTGELFF. The CDR3, as DNA: TGTGCCAGCAGCGGGGGGACTGTCCCGAACACCGGGGAGCTGTTTTTT.

The chain links TRBV20-1 to TRBJ2-7; D unclear. Trimming removed 6 bases at V and 1 base at J, with 13 bases between. Germline CDR1 DFQATT, CDR2 SNEGSKA (reference sequence). The CDR3 has 13 amino acids. The CDR3 sequence is CSALPGRSYEQYF. DNA of the CDR3: TGCAGTGCGCTACCGGGTCGGTCCTACGAGCAGTACTTC.

This clonotype was counted at least ten times. The chain is built from TRBV29-1 and TRBJ1-2; 7 nucleotides agree with TRBD1. From germline, CDR1 is SQVTM and CDR2 ANQGSEA. CDR3 length: 14 amino acids. With 1 base clipped from V and 2 bases from J, the junction kept 4 bases outside the gene matches. The CDR3 DNA reads as TGCAGCGTTGAAGGACAGGGAGAGAACTATGGCTACACCTTC. Amino acids: CSVEGQGENYGYTF.

The gene calls are TRBV14 and TRBJ2-1, with D possibly called TRBD1 or TRBD2 (5 bases each). Germline CDR1 SGHDN, CDR2 FVKESK. The V end lost 3 bases, the J end lost 9 bases, and 12 bases lay between the germline ends. The length of the CDR3 is 13 residues. CDR3 sequence reads: CASSQQGVSEQFF. In DNA, the CDR3 is TGTGCCAGCAGCCAGCAGGGAGTGAGTGAGCAGTTCTTC.